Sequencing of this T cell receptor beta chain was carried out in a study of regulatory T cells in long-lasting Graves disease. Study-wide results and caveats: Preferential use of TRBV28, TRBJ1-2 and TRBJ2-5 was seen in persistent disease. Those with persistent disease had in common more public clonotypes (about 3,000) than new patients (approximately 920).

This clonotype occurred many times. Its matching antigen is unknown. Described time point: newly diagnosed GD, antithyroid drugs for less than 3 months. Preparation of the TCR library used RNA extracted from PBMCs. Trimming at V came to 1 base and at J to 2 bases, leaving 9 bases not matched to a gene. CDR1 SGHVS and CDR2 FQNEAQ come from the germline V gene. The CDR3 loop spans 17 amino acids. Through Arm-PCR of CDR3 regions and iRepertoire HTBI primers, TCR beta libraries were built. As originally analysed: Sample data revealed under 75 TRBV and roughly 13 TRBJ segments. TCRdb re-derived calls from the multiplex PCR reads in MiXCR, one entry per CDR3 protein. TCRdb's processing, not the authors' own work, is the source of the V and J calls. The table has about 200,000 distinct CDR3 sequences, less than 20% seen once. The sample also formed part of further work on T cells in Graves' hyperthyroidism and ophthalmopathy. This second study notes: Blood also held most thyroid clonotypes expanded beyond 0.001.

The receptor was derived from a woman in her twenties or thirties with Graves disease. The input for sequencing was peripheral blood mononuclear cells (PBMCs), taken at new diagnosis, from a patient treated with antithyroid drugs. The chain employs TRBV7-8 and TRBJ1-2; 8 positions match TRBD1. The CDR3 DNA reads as TGTGCCAGCAGCTTAGGAGGCAGGGGGCCTGGGAACTATGGCTACACCTTC. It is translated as CASSLGGRGPGNYGYTF. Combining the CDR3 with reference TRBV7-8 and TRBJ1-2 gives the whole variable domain GAGVSQSPRYKVAKRGQDVALRCDPISGHVSLFWYQQALGQGPEFLTYFQNEAQLDKSGLPSDRFFAERPEGSVSTLKIQRTQQEDSAVYLCASSLGGRGPGNYGYTFGSGTRLTVV.